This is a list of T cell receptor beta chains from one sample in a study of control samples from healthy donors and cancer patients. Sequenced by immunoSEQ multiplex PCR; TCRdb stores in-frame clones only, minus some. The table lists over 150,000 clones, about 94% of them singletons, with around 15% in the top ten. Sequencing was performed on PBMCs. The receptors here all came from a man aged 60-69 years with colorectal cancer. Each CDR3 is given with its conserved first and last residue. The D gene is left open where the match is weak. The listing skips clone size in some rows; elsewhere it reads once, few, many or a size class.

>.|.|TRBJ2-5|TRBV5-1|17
CASSVFSSGPVSGTQYF
TGCGCCAGCAGCGTATTTTCGTCCGGGCCGGTTTCCGGGACCCAGTACTTC
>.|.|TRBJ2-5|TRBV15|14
CATSRGQAQETQYF
TGTGCCACCAGCAGAGGCCAGGCGCAAGAGACCCAGTACTTC
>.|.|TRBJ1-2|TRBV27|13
CASSFTENYGYTF
TGTGCCAGCAGTTTCACAGAGAACTATGGCTACACCTTC
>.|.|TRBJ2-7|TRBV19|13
CASSRAAPHEQYF
TGTGCCAGTAGTCGGGCTGCGCCCCACGAGCAGTACTTC
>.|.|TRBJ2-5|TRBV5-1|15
CASSLAPSNQETQYF
TGCGCCAGCAGCTTGGCCCCGAGCAACCAAGAGACCCAGTACTTC
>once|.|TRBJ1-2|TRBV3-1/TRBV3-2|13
CASSREGSYGYTF
TGTGCCAGCAGCCGGGAGGGGTCCTATGGCTACACCTTC
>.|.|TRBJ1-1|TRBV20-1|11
CSASTNTEAFF
TGTAGTGCTAGCACTAACACTGAAGCTTTCTTT
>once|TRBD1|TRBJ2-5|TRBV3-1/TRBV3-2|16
CASSQDEGTGGETQYF
TGTGCCAGCAGCCAAGATGAGGGAACAGGGGGGGAGACCCAGTACTTC
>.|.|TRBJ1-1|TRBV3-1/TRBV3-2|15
CASSQETLVNTEAFF
TGTGCCAGCAGCCAAGAAACTCTAGTGAACACTGAAGCTTTCTTT
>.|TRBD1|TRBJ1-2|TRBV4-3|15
CASSQNPQGADGYTF
TGCGCCAGCAGCCAAAATCCCCAGGGGGCGGATGGCTACACCTTC
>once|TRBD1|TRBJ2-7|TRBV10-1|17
CASSELGPGQGVYEQYF
TGCGCCAGCAGTGAGCTCGGGCCGGGACAGGGGGTCTACGAGCAGTACTTC
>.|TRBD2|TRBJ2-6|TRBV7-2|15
CASSLGTSGANVLTF
TGTGCCAGCAGCTTGGGGACTAGCGGGGCCAACGTCCTGACTTTC
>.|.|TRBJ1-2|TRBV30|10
CAWSMYHYAF
TGTGCCTGGAGTATGTATCACTACGCCTTC
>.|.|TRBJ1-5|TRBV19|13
CASSVSGGQPQHF
TGTGCCAGTAGTGTTAGCGGAGGACAGCCCCAGCATTTT
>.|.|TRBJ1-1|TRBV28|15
CASSSNGQGKSEAFF
TGTGCCAGCAGCTCTAATGGGCAGGGGAAGTCCGAAGCTTTCTTT
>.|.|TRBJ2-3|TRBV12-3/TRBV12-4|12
CASSPGPDTQYF
TGTGCCAGCAGTCCCGGACCTGATACGCAGTATTTT
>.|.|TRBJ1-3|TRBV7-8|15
CASSLEGGSGNTIYF
TGTGCCAGCAGCTTAGAAGGGGGTAGTGGAAACACCATATATTTT
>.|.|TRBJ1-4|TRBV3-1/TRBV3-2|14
CASALGRVNEKLFF
TGTGCCAGCGCGCTCGGCAGGGTAAATGAAAAACTGTTTTTT